Presented here are 10 T cell receptor beta chains from one specimen sequenced in a study of control samples from healthy donors and cancer patients. TCRdb's table, derived via immunoSEQ multiplex PCR, lists solely in-frame clones and lacks some. Of tens of thousands of clones listed, approximately 89% were seen once; the top ten hold about 1.6%. Sequenced sample: PBMCs. The receptors originated from a man aged 35-49 years with colorectal cancer.

The rearrangement links TRBV2 to TRBJ1-5; D is unresolved. The CDR3 runs 14 residues. The germline gives CDR1 SNHLY, CDR2 FYNNEI. Trimming took off 2 bases at V and 4 bases at J, with 9 bases between the two ends. The CDR3 spells CASSELSLNQPQHF. For the CDR3, the DNA is TGTGCCAGCAGTGAACTTTCACTAAATCAGCCCCAGCATTTT.

V and J are TRBV2 and TRBJ2-6; D is unclear. The CDR3 runs to 14 residues. The germline V gene encodes CDR1 SNHLY and CDR2 FYNNEI. V was pared by 4 bases and J by 5 bases, with 9 bases between. CDR3 region: CASSVVEWANVLTF. The CDR3 DNA follows: TGTGCCAGCAGTGTGGTAGAGTGGGCCAACGTCCTGACTTTC.

The chain carries TRBV13 and TRBJ1-2; TRBD1 might be the D (6 bases). The CDR3 covers 14 residues. V gave up 6 bases and J gave up 4 bases, with 15 bases separating them. Germline V gene sequence: CDR1 PRHDT, CDR2 FYEKMQ (reference sequence). CDR3 sequence reads: CASSLGGDTYGYTF. The CDR3 DNA follows: TGTGCCAGCAGTCTCGGAGGGGACACCTATGGCTACACCTTC. The entire variable domain, with the rest obtained from reference TRBV13 and TRBJ1-2, is as follows: AAGVIQSPRHLIKEKRETATLKCYPIPRHDTVYWYQQGPGQDPQFLISFYEKMQSDKGSIPDRFSAQQFSDYHSELNMSSLELGDSALYFCASSLGGDTYGYTFGSGTRLTVV.

The chain recombines TRBV5-1 with TRBJ2-7; D unresolved. The CDR3 runs to 15 residues. Looked up from germline, CDR1 is SGHRS and CDR2 is YFSETQ. Trimming shortened V by 2 bases and J by 1 base, and 13 bases separated the two germline ends. Here the CDR3 DNA reads TGCGCCAGCAGCTTTGGTCGTCCTCTTTCCTACGAGCAGTACTTC. It specifies CASSFGRPLSYEQYF.

The rearrangement links TRBV3-1 (or the pseudogene TRBV3-2) to TRBJ1-2, with D unresolved. CDR3 length: 13 residues. V shed 1 base and J shed 5 bases, with 8 bases lying between them. Germline lookup yields CDR1 LGHDT and CDR2 YNNKEL (reference sequence). CDR3 in DNA: TGTGCCAGCAGCCAAGGGGCGGGTTATGGCTACACCTTC. This encodes CASSQGAGYGYTF.

The gene calls are TRBV19 and TRBJ2-1, with 10 positions matching TRBD2. Germline V lookup: CDR1 LNHDA, CDR2 SQIVND (reference sequence). This CDR3 has 17 amino acids. J was trimmed by 3 bases and V by 3 bases; bases with no gene match: 8. Here the CDR3 reads CASSITSGRAYYNEQFF. DNA for the CDR3: TGTGCCAGTAGTATCACAAGCGGGAGGGCCTACTACAATGAGCAGTTCTTC.

This clone was seen a handful of times. The chain carries TRBV10-3 and TRBJ2-3; D not certain. V dropped 2 bases and J dropped 3 bases, with 6 bases sitting between them. In germline, CDR1 is ENHRY, CDR2 SYGVKD. The CDR3 totals 13 residues. The CDR3 coding sequence is TGTGCCATCAGTGAGCCTAGGACAGATACGCAGTATTTT. It yields the protein CAISEPRTDTQYF.

The chain links TRBV24-1 to TRBJ1-2; the D gene is possibly TRBD1 (5 bases). Germline-derived CDR1 and CDR2 are KGHDR and SFDVKD. This CDR3 comprises 14 residues. The V gene lost 3 bases and the J gene lost 1 base, with 8 bases spanning the gap. As DNA, the CDR3 is TGTGCCACCAGTGATCTGACAGTTAACTATGGCTACACCTTC. Translated: CATSDLTVNYGYTF.

V usage is TRBV27 and J usage is TRBJ1-1; perhaps TRBD1 as D (5 bases). With 0 bases removed from V and 8 bases from J, the gap between germline ends came to 13 bases. This CDR3 spans 14 amino acids. Germline V gene data show CDR1 as MNHEY and CDR2 as SMNVEV (reference sequence). Written as DNA, the CDR3 is TGTGCCAGCAGTTTATCGAAGGGTGGGGGGGAAGCTTTCTTT. Protein product: CASSLSKGGGEAFF.

The chain links TRBV6-5 to TRBJ2-5, with 7 bases fitting TRBD2. Unmatched junction bases numbered 5, after V lost 6 bases and J lost 4 bases. The CDR3 runs 13 residues. Germline CDR1 reads MNHEY; CDR2 reads SVGAGI. The CDR3 DNA is TGTGCCAGCAGCAATCAGCGGGGAGAGACCCAGTACTTC. Translating gives CASSNQRGETQYF.